Sequencing of this T cell receptor (beta chain) was carried out in a study of cytomegalovirus exposure and HLA in healthy donors. Everyone who donated was a healthy bone marrow donor. After removal of 6 bases from V and 3 bases from J, the junction contained 4 bases not matched to a gene. The CDR3 has 14 residues. CDR1 is MNHEY, CDR2 SVGAGI, per germline. PCR was performed using 60 Vbeta and 13 Jbeta primers. TCRdb's table, derived via immunoSEQ multiplex PCR, lists solely in-frame clones and lacks some. This table has roughly 170,000 clones, 70% to 85% appearing once. The TCR originated in a girl aged 2-10 years in good health and CMV-seropositive. The chain has TRBV6-5 and TRBJ1-3; TRBD1 matches at 8 bases. Input material: PBMCs. CDR3 sequence reads: CASRRQGLGNTIYF. CDR3 sequence (DNA): TGTGCCAGCAGACGACAGGGGCTTGGAAACACCATATATTTT.